This TCR beta chain was found in a study of blood T cell repertoires in COVID-19 (dated by TCRdb to 2020 to 2022). With respect to the entire study: The collaborator samples originated in the United States, Italy and Spain and spanned the acute and convalescent phases of COVID-19. HLA class I and class II types, where available, came from metadata supplied by the sample provider rather than from assay-based typing. The prospective study material was composed of cDNA or gDNA derived from T cells, B-cell-depleted T cells, or PBMCs. The repertoires were released in a freely available public database intended as a resource for research on the immune response to SARS-CoV-2. The sample metadata nearly always contained a de-identified subject ID, COVID-19 status, age in years and sex. The samples were drawn from the first 160 participants of the ongoing ImmuneRACE study and from 950 to 1,500 subjects provided by 6 global collaborators. The dataset comprised deeply sampled blood TCRbeta repertoires from subjects exposed to, actively infected with, or recovered from COVID-19.

A single count supports this clone. Its specific antigen is unknown. Per-base qualities were not stored, and no clone one base away is much larger. The immunoSEQ Assay, a bias-controlled multiplex PCR, was used to amplify TCRbeta CDR3 regions from genomic DNA. On the authors' methods: The number of nucleated cells in each sample was estimated from the amplification of reference gene primers within the assay. Sequence reads were collapsed and filtered to measure the absolute abundance of every unique TCRbeta CDR3 rearrangement. For each sample, productive Simpson clonality was calculated as the square root of Simpson's diversity index across productive rearrangements. TCRdb obtained this table from immuneACCESS and retained in-frame rearrangements with V and J assigned. These tables miss some clones; where compared with another copy, unresolved V genes account for less than half of the shortfall, and the remainder is unexplained. V, J and clone size are those of that table, while D and trimming were read from the DNA. The sample has 15,000 to 20,000 clones on record, 70% to 85% of them singletons. Approximately 6.6% of the sample goes to the ten largest clones.

The germline V gene specifies MDHEN as CDR1 and SYDVKM as CDR2. Reading from cysteine to phenylalanine, the CDR3 counts 16 amino acids. Of the read, only the CDR3 DNA is kept; its 48 bases are in frame from base 1. V loses 2 bases of germline sequence and J loses 0 bases, and the interval between the two ends is 10 bases. Collaborating institutions collected whole blood in K2EDTA tubes following their own protocols. Collaborator samples were shipped for TCRbeta analysis as frozen whole blood, isolated PBMCs, or DNA extracted from either sample type. The full study reports these points: The amount of clinical and demographic metadata varied by source and participant and was provided uncurated.

The sequenced sample was peripheral blood. The chain joins TRBV28 to TRBJ2-2, with TRBD1 perhaps the D gene, on 6 matching bases. The clonotype was recovered from a human donor in a cohort sampled during active COVID-19. The DNA is as follows: TGTGCCAGCAGTTTAGTAGGACAGTCGAACACCGGGGAGCTGTTTTTT. Its product reads: CASSLVGQSNTGELFF.